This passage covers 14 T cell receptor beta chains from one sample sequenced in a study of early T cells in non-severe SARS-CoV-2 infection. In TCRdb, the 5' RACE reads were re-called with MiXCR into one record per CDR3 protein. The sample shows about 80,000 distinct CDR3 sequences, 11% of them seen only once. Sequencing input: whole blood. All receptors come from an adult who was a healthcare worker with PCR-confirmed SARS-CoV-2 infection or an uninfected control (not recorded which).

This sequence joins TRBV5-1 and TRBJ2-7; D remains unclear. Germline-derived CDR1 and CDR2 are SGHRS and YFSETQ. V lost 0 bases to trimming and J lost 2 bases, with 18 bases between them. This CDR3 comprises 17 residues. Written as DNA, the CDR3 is TGCGCCAGCAGCTTGGATTTGAGACATAGACTCGCCTACGAGCAGTACTTC. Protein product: CASSLDLRHRLAYEQYF.

CDR3 DNA sequence: TGTGCCAGTTATGCAGGGGGCAGTTCACCCCTCCACTTT. It encodes CASYAGGSSPLHF. The V call is TRBV6-5, the J call TRBJ1-6; TRBD1 aligns across 8 bases. The trim removed 9 bases at V and 9 bases at J, leaving 7 bases unmatched. The CDR3 covers 13 residues. Per germline, CDR1 MNHEY and CDR2 SVGAGI.

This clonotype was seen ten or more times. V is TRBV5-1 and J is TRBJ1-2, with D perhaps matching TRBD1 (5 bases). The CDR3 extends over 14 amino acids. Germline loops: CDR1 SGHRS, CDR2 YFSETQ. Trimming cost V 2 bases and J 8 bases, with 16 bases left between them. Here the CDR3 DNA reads TGCGCCAGCAGCTTCTCATCCGGGGACGAAGGCTACACCTTC. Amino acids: CASSFSSGDEGYTF.

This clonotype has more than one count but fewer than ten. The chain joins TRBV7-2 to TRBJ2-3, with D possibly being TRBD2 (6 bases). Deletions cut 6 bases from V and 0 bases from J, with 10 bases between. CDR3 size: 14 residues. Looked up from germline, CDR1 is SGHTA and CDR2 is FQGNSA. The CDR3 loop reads CASSTGTSTDTQYF. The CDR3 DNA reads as TGTGCCAGCAGTACCGGGACTAGCACAGATACGCAGTATTTT.

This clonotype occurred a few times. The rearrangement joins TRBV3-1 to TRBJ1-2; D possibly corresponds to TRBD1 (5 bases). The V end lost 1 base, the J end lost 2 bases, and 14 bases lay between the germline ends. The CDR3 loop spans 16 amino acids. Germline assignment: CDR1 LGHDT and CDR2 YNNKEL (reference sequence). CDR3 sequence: CASSQGPDGGNYGYTF. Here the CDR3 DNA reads TGTGCCAGCAGCCAAGGACCGGACGGGGGAAACTATGGCTACACCTTC. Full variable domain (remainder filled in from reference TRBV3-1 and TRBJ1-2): DTAVSQTPKYLVTQMGNDKSIKCEQNLGHDTMYWYKQDSKKFLKIMFSYNNKELIINETVPNRFSPKSPDKAHLNLHINSLELGDSAVYFCASSQGPDGGNYGYTFGSGTRLTVV.

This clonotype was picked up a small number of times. The CDR3 protein is CASSLGGAGRQETQYF. CDR3 in DNA: TGCGCCAGCAGCTTGGGTGGAGCAGGTCGCCAAGAGACCCAGTACTTC. The gene calls are TRBV5-1 and TRBJ2-5; D ambiguous. This CDR3 comprises 16 residues. V was shortened by 0 bases and J by 1 base, with 13 bases between the two germline ends. Germline V CDR1 and CDR2: SGHRS, YFSETQ.

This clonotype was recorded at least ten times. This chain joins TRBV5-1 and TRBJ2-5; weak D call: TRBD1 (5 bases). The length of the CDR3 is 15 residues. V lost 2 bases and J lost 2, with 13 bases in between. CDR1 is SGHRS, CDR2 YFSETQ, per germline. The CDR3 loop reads CASSFTGDRQETQYF. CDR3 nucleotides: TGCGCCAGCAGCTTCACCGGAGACAGACAAGAGACCCAGTACTTC.

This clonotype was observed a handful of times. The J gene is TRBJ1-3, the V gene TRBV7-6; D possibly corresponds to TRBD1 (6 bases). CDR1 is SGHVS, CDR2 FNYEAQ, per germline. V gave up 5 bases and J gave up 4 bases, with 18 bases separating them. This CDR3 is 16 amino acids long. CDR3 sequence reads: CASSLPTGTPGNTIYF. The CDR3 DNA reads TGTGCCAGCAGCCTCCCGACAGGAACCCCCGGAAACACCATATATTTT.

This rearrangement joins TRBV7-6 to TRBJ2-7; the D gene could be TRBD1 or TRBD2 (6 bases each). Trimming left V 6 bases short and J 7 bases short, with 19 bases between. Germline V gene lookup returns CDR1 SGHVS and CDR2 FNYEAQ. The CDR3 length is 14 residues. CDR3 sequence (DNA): TGTGCCAGCAGTTCCCCGGGGGCTAAAAGGGAGCAGTACTTC. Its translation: CASSSPGAKREQYF.

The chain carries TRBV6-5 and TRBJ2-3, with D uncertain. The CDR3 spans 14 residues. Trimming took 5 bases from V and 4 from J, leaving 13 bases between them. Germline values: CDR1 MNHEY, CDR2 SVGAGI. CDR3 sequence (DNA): TGTGCCAGCAGTACCCCCTACAGCGCAGATACGCAGTATTTT. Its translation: CASSTPYSADTQYF.

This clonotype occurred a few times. The CDR3, as DNA: TGCAGTGCGGGGACACAGGGGGCGCCCCTCTATGGCTACACCTTC. This codes for CSAGTQGAPLYGYTF. The chain couples TRBV20-1 to TRBJ1-2, with 9 nucleotides matching TRBD1. Germline V gene lookup returns CDR1 DFQATT and CDR2 SNEGSKA (reference sequence). This CDR3 spans 15 amino acids. V shed 6 bases and J 4 bases; nucleotides not matched to a gene: 12.

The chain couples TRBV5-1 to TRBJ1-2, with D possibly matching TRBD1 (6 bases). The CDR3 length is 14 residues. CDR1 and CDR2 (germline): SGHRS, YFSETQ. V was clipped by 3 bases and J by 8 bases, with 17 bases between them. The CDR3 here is CASSSPLQGWGYTF. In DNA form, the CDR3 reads TGCGCCAGCAGCTCCCCCTTACAGGGTTGGGGCTACACCTTC.

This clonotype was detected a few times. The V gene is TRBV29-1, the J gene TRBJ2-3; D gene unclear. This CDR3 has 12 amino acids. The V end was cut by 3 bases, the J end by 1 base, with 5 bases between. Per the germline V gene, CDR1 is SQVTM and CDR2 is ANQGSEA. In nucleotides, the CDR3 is TGCAGCGTTGAGGGCGGCACAGATACGCAGTATTTT. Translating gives CSVEGGTDTQYF.

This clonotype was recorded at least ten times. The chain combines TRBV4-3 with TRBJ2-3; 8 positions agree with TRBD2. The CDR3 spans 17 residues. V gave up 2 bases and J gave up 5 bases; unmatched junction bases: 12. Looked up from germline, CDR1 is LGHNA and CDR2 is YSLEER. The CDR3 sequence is CASSQSPGVAGRDTQYF. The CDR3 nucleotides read TGCGCCAGCAGCCAATCCCCTGGGGTAGCGGGGAGAGATACGCAGTATTTT.